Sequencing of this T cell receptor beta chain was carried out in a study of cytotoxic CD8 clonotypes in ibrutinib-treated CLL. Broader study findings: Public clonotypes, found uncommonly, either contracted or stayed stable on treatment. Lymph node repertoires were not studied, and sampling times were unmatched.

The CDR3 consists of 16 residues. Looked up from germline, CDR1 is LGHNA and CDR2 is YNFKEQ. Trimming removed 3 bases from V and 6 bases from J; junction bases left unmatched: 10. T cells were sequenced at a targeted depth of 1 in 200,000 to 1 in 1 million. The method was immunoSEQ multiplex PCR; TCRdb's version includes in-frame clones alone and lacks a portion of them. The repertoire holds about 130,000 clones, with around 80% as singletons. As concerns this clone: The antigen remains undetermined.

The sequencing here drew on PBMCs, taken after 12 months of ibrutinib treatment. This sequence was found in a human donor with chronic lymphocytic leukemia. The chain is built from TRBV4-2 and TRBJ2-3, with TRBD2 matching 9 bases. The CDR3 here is CASSQPRGRAGDTQYF. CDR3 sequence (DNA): TGTGCCAGCAGCCAGCCTCGCGGGAGGGCCGGTGATACGCAGTATTTT.